A single sample is the source of the 2 T cell receptor beta chains below, sequenced in a study of monozygotic twins with inflammatory bowel disease. TCRdb processed the 5' RACE reads again and assigns one entry to each CDR3 protein, with no DNA. Seen in this sample are around 450,000 distinct CDR3 sequences; the ten most common clones hold 2.4%. Material: blood. The receptor set was obtained from a human donor with ulcerative colitis or Crohn's disease, or a healthy co-twin of an affected twin (not recorded which).

The rearrangement uses TRBV20-1 and TRBJ1-2; TCRdb selects TRBD1, and the lack of DNA leaves this call unchecked. The CDR3 runs 15 residues. Looked up from germline, CDR1 is DFQATT and CDR2 is SNEGSKA (reference sequence). Here the CDR3 reads CSARQGGANYYGYTF.

The rearrangement joins TRBV7-2 to TRBJ2-1. The CDR3 loop spans 16 amino acids. Per germline, CDR1 SGHTA and CDR2 FQGNSA. CDR3 in amino acids: CASSLGSAVPRNAQFF.